This T cell receptor (beta chain) was recovered during a study of neurological immune-mediated disorders (dated by TCRdb to about 2019). At the level of the whole study: Peripheral blood TCR-beta repertoires from HTLV-I-associated myelopathy (HAM/TSP) patients, multiple sclerosis patients and healthy controls were compared by UMI-based sequencing. The roughly 100 TCR-beta libraries included longitudinal samples, technical triplicates and paired sorted CD4+ and CD8+ T-cell subsets alongside PBMC samples. The cohort was made up of 68 subjects, consisting of some 15 HAM/TSP patients, around 35 multiple sclerosis patients and around 20 healthy controls. Longitudinal HAM/TSP donors and healthy donors each had 3 time-points at intervals of about 3-45 months.

This specimen's time point label, per the study, means: longitudinal time-point 3. For unsorted PBMC libraries, 2 million PBMCs were used after storage in RNAlater at -80 degrees C until RNA extraction. Peripheral blood was subjected to Ficoll-Hypaque density gradient centrifugation to isolate PBMCs, which were then cryopreserved in liquid nitrogen. Results the study describes overall, beyond this receptor: No identical CDR3 amino acid sequences were shared among expanded clones across subjects, suggesting private TCR-beta repertoires in all groups. TCR clonal expansion was greatest in HAM/TSP patients and smallest in MS patients, who ranked below even healthy controls.

This clonotype has at least ten counts. This receptor's antigen is unknown. Base quality data are lacking; no much larger clone is found one base away. cDNA was synthesized by template-switch 5'RACE using a primer carrying a 10-nucleotide random unique molecular identifier by which each TCR transcript was tagged. Every sequencing run yielded over 190 million TCR-beta sequences covering 15-18 subjects. The RNeasy kit was used for extraction of total RNA. The KAPA Real-time Library Amplification kit was used to amplify TCR-beta VDJ regions with primers for the TCR constant region and the 5'RACE anchor. A first PCR added sample indexes and Illumina adaptors, and a second PCR then raised library yield. After Ampure bead purification, the roughly 650 bp TCR product was size-selected on a 2% E-gel SizeSelection system. Before pooling, library quality was assessed on a Bioanalyzer, concentration was determined with Qubit, and library quantification was performed with the Kapa Library Quantification kit. Libraries were sequenced paired-end 2 x 150 bp on an Illumina HiSeq 2500. To increase sequence diversity, about 25-31% phiX was spiked into each library pool. The paper's processing steps were these. The UMI-based MiGEC pipeline processed quality-filtered reads and removed over 80% of raw TCR sequences during error correction. IMGT germline references were used for alignment of VDJ genes, and clonotypes were defined by a unique CDR3 amino acid sequence together with V-J genes. Clonal expansion, Shannon diversity and CDR3 relatedness (CalcPairwiseDistances, ClusterSamples) were evaluated with VDJtools, and phylogenetic trees were built with CLCbio workbench. Clones with at least 8 unique UMIs were defined as expanded, with this threshold being based on coefficient-of-variation modelling across technical triplicates. The public sequencing data were trimmed at Q25 with fastp and processed into clonotypes with MiXCR by TCRdb, which kept only in-frame beta chains. A single entry per CDR3 protein holds the most common genes and DNA from its merged rows. In this record, the V and J calls reflect TCRdb's handling and not the investigators' own analysis. The sample data list 93,000 or so distinct CDR3 sequences, and about a tenth of these were observed just once. The ten largest clonotypes hold about 3% of the sample.

The CDR3 starts with the cysteine, ends with the phenylalanine, and has 15 residues. Here the CDR3 DNA is all that survives: 45 bases in frame from base 1. After removal of 4 bases from V and 0 bases from J, the junction retains 4 bases not matched to a gene. The germline V gene (reference sequence) supplies CDR1 SGHKS and CDR2 YYEKEE. The sequence links TRBV5-5 to TRBJ1-3; TRBD1 agrees with 7 junctional bases. Sequences were obtained from PBMCs. This clonotype was sampled from a female donor with HTLV-1-associated myelopathy (HAM/TSP). DNA sequence: TGTGCCAGCAGCCCGGGACAGTTCTCTGGAAACACCATATATTTT. This yields the protein CASSPGQFSGNTIYF. Full variable domain (CDR3 extended with the reference TRBV5-5 and TRBJ1-3 proteins): DAGVTQSPTHLIKTRGQQVTLRCSPISGHKSVSWYQQVLGQGPQFIFQYYEKEERGRGNFPDRFSARQFPNYSSELNVNALLLGDSALYLCASSPGQFSGNTIYFGEGSWLTVV.